This T cell receptor beta chain is from a study of T cells after yellow fever vaccination. Study results and limitations: Subsequent to the booster, the majority of primary-vaccination clones reappeared (around 96% CD4, 88% CD8).

TCRdb ran MiXCR on the 5' RACE reads and lists one entry per CDR3 protein. Here the sample spans 340,000 or so distinct CDR3 sequences, around 13% being singletons. This clonotype showed up just a few times. The antigen remains undetermined. Trimming took 4 bases from V and 0 from J, leaving 10 bases between them. CDR1 is MNHEY and CDR2 is SVGAGI in the germline V gene. The CDR3 has 15 residues. This receptor was obtained from a man between 18 and 35 years old who received the YFV17D yellow fever vaccine. V is TRBV6-5 and J is TRBJ2-4; no reliable D call. Sequencing used CD4+ T cells sorted from PBMCs, obtained 15 days after the yellow fever booster vaccination. The CDR3 nucleotides read TGTGCCAGCAGTTCTAGGACCGTAGCCAAAAACATTCAGTACTTC. The encoded protein is CASSSRTVAKNIQYF.